Included here is one T cell receptor (beta chain) sequence, with context. Original processing notes: The authors estimated nucleated cell counts from reference gene primer amplification. Using immunoSEQ multiplex PCR, the repertoire was profiled, and TCRdb retains in-frame clones only, with some absent. V and J calls and clone size are as listed in that table; D and trimming were resolved from the DNA. The sample holds around 260,000 clones; 75% to 95% are singletons and the top ten take roughly 2.7%. The data stem from a study of blood T cell repertoires in COVID-19. Whole-study context: From the United States, Italy and Spain came samples of acute and convalescent COVID-19. Nucleic acid was either cDNA or gDNA, and it came from T cells, B-cell-depleted T cells, or PBMCs.

The V gene's germline CDR1 is SGHDT and CDR2 YYEEEE. The CDR3 contains 16 residues. The V and J ends lost 4 bases and 6 bases, in that order; junction bases with no gene match: 10. Sequenced material: peripheral blood. The chain combines TRBV5-6 with TRBJ2-2; 9 bases match TRBD1. This sequence was found in a person between 18 and 35 years old with COVID-19, enrolled during active disease. The CDR3 reads CASSHRDRAGPGELFF. The CDR3 nucleotides read TGTGCCAGCAGCCACAGGGACAGGGCTGGTCCCGGGGAGCTGTTTTTT.